A selection of T cell receptor beta chains follows, all from one sample in a study of blood T cell repertoires in COVID-19. The assay was immunoSEQ multiplex PCR, and TCRdb's table has in-frame clones only and misses some. The data show some 20,000 clones, about nine tenths seen once. The sequencing input was peripheral blood. Every receptor here comes from a human donor in a cohort sampled during active COVID-19. Both conserved end residues are part of each CDR3. D genes are given only for firm matches. Not every row has a clone size; where given, it reads once, few, many or a size class.

j_call: TRBJ2-3
v_call: TRBV2
d_call: -
clone_size: -
cdr3_aa: CASPPGEQSTQYF
cdr3_nt: TGTGCCAGCCCCCCCGGGGAGCAGTCTACGCAGTATTTT

j_call: TRBJ1-6
v_call: TRBV27
d_call: TRBD1
clone_size: -
cdr3_aa: CASSSLRGTVLFSPLHF
cdr3_nt: TGTGCCAGCAGTTCACTTCGCGGGACAGTTTTATTTTCACCCCTCCACTTT

j_call: TRBJ2-5
v_call: TRBV2
d_call: TRBD2
clone_size: few
cdr3_aa: CASNGGVQETQYF
cdr3_nt: TGTGCCAGCAATGGGGGGGTACAAGAGACCCAGTACTTC

j_call: TRBJ1-2
v_call: TRBV12-3/TRBV12-4
d_call: -
clone_size: -
cdr3_aa: CASSLGQGIGYTF
cdr3_nt: TGTGCCAGCAGTTTAGGGCAGGGGATTGGCTACACCTTC

j_call: TRBJ1-2
v_call: TRBV6-5
d_call: -
clone_size: -
cdr3_aa: CASSNRNGYTF
cdr3_nt: TGTGCCAGCAGCAATAGAAATGGCTACACCTTC

j_call: TRBJ2-7
v_call: TRBV3-1/TRBV3-2
d_call: -
clone_size: once
cdr3_aa: CASSRRDIAFGEQYF
cdr3_nt: TGTGCCAGCAGCCGCCGGGACATCGCTTTTGGCGAGCAGTACTTC

j_call: TRBJ2-3
v_call: TRBV11-3
d_call: -
clone_size: -
cdr3_aa: CASSRSTDTQYF
cdr3_nt: TGTGCCAGCAGCCGGTCGACAGATACGCAGTATTTT

j_call: TRBJ2-3
v_call: TRBV19
d_call: -
clone_size: -
cdr3_aa: CASSHSRWLRSTDTQYF
cdr3_nt: TGTGCCAGTAGTCACTCTCGGTGGCTCAGGTCGACAGATACGCAGTATTTT

j_call: TRBJ1-1
v_call: TRBV5-1
d_call: -
clone_size: -
cdr3_aa: CASSQQAPNEAFF
cdr3_nt: TGCGCCAGCAGCCAACAGGCACCGAATGAAGCTTTCTTT

j_call: TRBJ1-4
v_call: TRBV5-4
d_call: TRBD1
clone_size: -
cdr3_aa: CASSSTGQDEKLFF
cdr3_nt: TGTGCCAGCAGCTCGACAGGGCAGGATGAAAAACTGTTTTTT

j_call: TRBJ2-2
v_call: TRBV6-5
d_call: -
clone_size: -
cdr3_aa: CASSRTTFGELFF
cdr3_nt: TGTGCCAGCAGCCGGACTACGTTCGGGGAGCTGTTTTTT

j_call: TRBJ1-2
v_call: TRBV5-1
d_call: TRBD1
clone_size: -
cdr3_aa: CASSPAGGNFGDAF
cdr3_nt: TGCGCCAGCAGCCCTGCAGGGGGCAATTTTGGTGACGCCTTC

j_call: TRBJ2-1
v_call: TRBV10-3
d_call: TRBD1
clone_size: -
cdr3_aa: CAITLDRGDRSEQFF
cdr3_nt: TGTGCCATCACCCTGGACAGGGGCGATCGCAGTGAGCAGTTCTTC

j_call: TRBJ1-3
v_call: TRBV7-6
d_call: -
clone_size: -
cdr3_aa: CASSLGRVSRNTIYF
cdr3_nt: TGTGCCAGCAGCTTAGGCCGGGTGTCTAGAAACACCATATATTTT

j_call: TRBJ2-2
v_call: TRBV10-3
d_call: TRBD2
clone_size: -
cdr3_aa: CAHEAGGGTGELFF
cdr3_nt: TGTGCCCACGAGGCGGGGGGCGGGACCGGGGAGCTGTTTTTT

j_call: TRBJ1-3
v_call: TRBV7-9
d_call: -
clone_size: -
cdr3_aa: CASSPRPVRGNTIYF
cdr3_nt: TGTGCCAGCAGCCCACGCCCAGTCAGGGGCAACACCATATATTTT

j_call: TRBJ2-7
v_call: TRBV7-3
d_call: -
clone_size: -
cdr3_aa: CASSPGTGSYEQYF
cdr3_nt: TGTGCCAGCAGCCCCGGGACTGGCTCCTACGAGCAGTACTTC

j_call: TRBJ1-6
v_call: TRBV6-6
d_call: TRBD1
clone_size: few
cdr3_aa: CASSYTQDRAGSPLHF
cdr3_nt: TGTGCCAGCAGTTACACCCAGGACAGGGCTGGTTCACCCCTCCACTTT

j_call: TRBJ2-5
v_call: TRBV4-1
d_call: -
clone_size: -
cdr3_aa: CASSQDRGLASETQYF
cdr3_nt: TGCGCCAGCAGCCAAGATCGAGGGCTAGCGTCTGAGACCCAGTACTTC

j_call: TRBJ2-7
v_call: TRBV9
d_call: -
clone_size: -
cdr3_aa: CASGKGDPEQYF
cdr3_nt: TGTGCCAGCGGCAAGGGGGACCCCGAGCAGTACTTC

j_call: TRBJ2-5
v_call: TRBV11-2
d_call: -
clone_size: -
cdr3_aa: CASSLGQGSWTQYF
cdr3_nt: TGTGCCAGCAGCTTAGGTCAGGGAAGTTGGACCCAGTACTTC

j_call: TRBJ1-1
v_call: TRBV27
d_call: -
clone_size: -
cdr3_aa: CASSLPGNTEAFF
cdr3_nt: TGTGCCAGCAGTTTGCCGGGGAACACTGAAGCTTTCTTT

j_call: TRBJ2-7
v_call: TRBV29-1
d_call: -
clone_size: -
cdr3_aa: CSVARALGVYEQYF
cdr3_nt: TGCAGCGTTGCGAGGGCCCTCGGGGTATACGAGCAGTACTTC

j_call: TRBJ1-1
v_call: TRBV6-5
d_call: -
clone_size: -
cdr3_aa: CASSRRGGKYTEAFF
cdr3_nt: TGTGCCAGCAGCCGGAGGGGGGGGAAGTACACTGAAGCTTTCTTT

j_call: TRBJ1-2
v_call: TRBV3-1/TRBV3-2
d_call: -
clone_size: -
cdr3_aa: CASSQGAALNYGYTF
cdr3_nt: TGTGCCAGCAGCCAAGGGGCAGCCCTTAACTATGGCTACACCTTC

j_call: TRBJ2-7
v_call: TRBV2
d_call: TRBD2
clone_size: -
cdr3_aa: CASNAGVEQYF
cdr3_nt: TGTGCCAGCAATGCGGGGGTCGAGCAGTACTTC

j_call: TRBJ1-3
v_call: TRBV5-4
d_call: -
clone_size: -
cdr3_aa: CASSLNAAQTGNTIYF
cdr3_nt: TGTGCCAGCAGCTTGAATGCGGCGCAGACTGGAAACACCATATATTTT

j_call: TRBJ2-1
v_call: TRBV6-1
d_call: TRBD1
clone_size: -
cdr3_aa: CASSDKDRGSYNEQFF
cdr3_nt: TGTGCCAGCAGTGATAAGGACAGGGGATCCTACAATGAGCAGTTCTTC

j_call: TRBJ2-5
v_call: TRBV7-3
d_call: TRBD2
clone_size: -
cdr3_aa: CASSLGVAGKETQYF
cdr3_nt: TGTGCCAGCAGCTTAGGGGTAGCGGGGAAAGAGACCCAGTACTTC

j_call: TRBJ1-1
v_call: TRBV4-1
d_call: -
clone_size: -
cdr3_aa: CASSRPRSNTEAFF
cdr3_nt: TGCGCCAGCAGCCGTCCCCGTTCGAACACTGAAGCTTTCTTT

j_call: TRBJ1-4
v_call: TRBV2
d_call: TRBD1
clone_size: -
cdr3_aa: CASSKNLKLTGGPGTNEKLFF
cdr3_nt: TGTGCCAGCAGTAAAAACCTCAAACTGACAGGGGGACCTGGAACCAATGAAAAACTGTTTTTT

j_call: TRBJ2-5
v_call: TRBV11-2
d_call: TRBD2
clone_size: once
cdr3_aa: CASSSGLANLETQYF
cdr3_nt: TGTGCCAGCAGCTCCGGACTAGCCAATCTAGAGACCCAGTACTTC

j_call: TRBJ1-4
v_call: TRBV3-1/TRBV3-2
d_call: -
clone_size: -
cdr3_aa: CASSQQLITGSPRVFF
cdr3_nt: TGTGCCAGCAGCCAACAACTTATTACAGGGTCCCCGCGTGTGTTTTTT

j_call: TRBJ1-2
v_call: TRBV2
d_call: -
clone_size: -
cdr3_aa: CASSGRDRANYGYTF
cdr3_nt: TGTGCCAGCAGTGGGCGGGATCGAGCTAACTATGGCTACACCTTC

j_call: TRBJ2-2
v_call: TRBV6-5
d_call: -
clone_size: -
cdr3_aa: CASSRRVAVTGELFF
cdr3_nt: TGTGCCAGCAGTCGCAGGGTGGCGGTAACCGGGGAGCTGTTTTTT

j_call: TRBJ1-5
v_call: TRBV29-1
d_call: TRBD1
clone_size: -
cdr3_aa: CSAVTGVNQPQHF
cdr3_nt: TGCAGCGCTGTGACAGGGGTTAATCAGCCCCAGCATTTT

j_call: TRBJ1-2
v_call: TRBV15
d_call: -
clone_size: -
cdr3_aa: CATSSDRQGYTF
cdr3_nt: TGTGCCACCAGCAGTGACAGGCAAGGCTACACCTTC